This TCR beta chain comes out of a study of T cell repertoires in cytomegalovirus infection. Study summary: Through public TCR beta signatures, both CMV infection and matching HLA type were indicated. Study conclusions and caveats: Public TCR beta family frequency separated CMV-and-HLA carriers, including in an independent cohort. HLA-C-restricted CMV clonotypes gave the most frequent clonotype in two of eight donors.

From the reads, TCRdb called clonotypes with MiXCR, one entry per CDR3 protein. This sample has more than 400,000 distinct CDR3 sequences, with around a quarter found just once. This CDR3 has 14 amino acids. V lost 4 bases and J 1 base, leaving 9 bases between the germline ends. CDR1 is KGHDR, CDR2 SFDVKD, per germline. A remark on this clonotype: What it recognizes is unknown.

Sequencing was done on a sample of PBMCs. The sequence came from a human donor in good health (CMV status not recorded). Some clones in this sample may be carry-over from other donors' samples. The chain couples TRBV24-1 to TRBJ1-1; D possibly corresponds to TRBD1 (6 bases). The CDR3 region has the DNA TGTGCCACCAGTGAGGGACACCGGAACACTGAAGCTTTCTTT. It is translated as CATSEGHRNTEAFF.